These 22 T cell receptor beta chains came from one sample sequenced in a study of T-cell memory formation after mild COVID-19. TCRdb used MiXCR to reprocess the 5' RACE reads, holding one entry per CDR3 protein. The data contain 110,000 to 150,000 distinct CDR3 sequences, approximately 26% of them singletons. The source material was PBMCs or a T cell subset sorted from them (not recorded which). The receptor set was obtained from an adult woman who had mild COVID-19 (a few samples of this study predate the infection). Cell type and time point are not known.

This clonotype has just a few counts. V gene TRBV12-3 or TRBV12-4 combines with J gene TRBJ1-1; D not certain. The CDR3 runs 13 residues. Trimming removed 3 bases from V and 4 bases from J, with 9 bases in between. This CDR3 reads CASSFPAGTEAFF. The CDR3, as DNA: TGTGCCAGCAGTTTTCCAGCGGGCACTGAAGCTTTCTTT.

This clonotype was found many times. The chain links TRBV4-3 to TRBJ2-2, with 10 positions matching TRBD2. The CDR3 runs to 18 residues. V lost 0 bases and J lost 5; bases outside the gene matches: 9. CDR1 and CDR2 from the germline V gene are LGHNA and YSLEER. The CDR3 nucleotides are TGCGCCAGCAGCCAAGATGGGAGCGGGAGGGCCGGAACCGGGGAGCTGTTTTTT. Encoded protein: CASSQDGSGRAGTGELFF.

This clonotype turned up a few times. The J gene is TRBJ2-1, the V gene TRBV20-1; 13 bases match TRBD2. The CDR3 is 15 residues long. The trim removed 3 bases at V and 3 bases at J, leaving 2 bases unmatched. Germline V lookup: CDR1 DFQATT, CDR2 SNEGSKA (reference sequence). The CDR3 reads CSARGLAGLYNEQFF. DNA for the CDR3: TGCAGTGCTAGGGGACTAGCGGGGCTCTACAATGAGCAGTTCTTC.

In its sample, this clonotype was seen a few times. The chain employs TRBV6-2 or TRBV6-3 and TRBJ2-1; 9 bases match TRBD2. The ends lost 8 bases at V and 6 bases at J; junction bases unmatched: 8. This CDR3 spans 14 amino acids. Germline CDR1 and CDR2: MNHEY and SVGEGT. CDR3 loop: CASGLAGVINEQFF. CDR3 DNA sequence: TGTGCCAGCGGCTTAGCGGGAGTAATCAATGAGCAGTTCTTC.

The count of this clonotype is one. This sequence joins TRBV11-3 and TRBJ1-3; unclear D gene. Per germline, CDR1 SGHNT and CDR2 YENEEA. V lost 5 bases, J lost 0 bases, and 11 bases lay in between. This CDR3 comprises 15 residues. The DNA of the CDR3 is TGTGCCAGCAGCCGTACAATTAGCTCTGGAAACACCATATATTTT. Translation gives CASSRTISSGNTIYF.

This clonotype showed up just a few times. This chain uses TRBV7-8 with TRBJ2-7; the D is unclear. The CDR3 covers 13 residues. Germline values: CDR1 SGHVS, CDR2 FQNEAQ. The V end lost 5 bases, the J end lost 5 bases, and 13 bases lay between the germline ends. CDR3 sequence: CASSPLPRDEQYF. For the CDR3, the DNA is TGTGCCAGCAGCCCCCTTCCTCGGGACGAGCAGTACTTC.

Here the CDR3 reads CASSLGDSNTEAFF. The CDR3 DNA is TGCGCCAGCAGCTTGGGTGACAGTAACACTGAAGCTTTCTTT. The rearrangement links TRBV5-1 to TRBJ1-1, with D possibly being TRBD1 (5 bases). The germline V gene encodes CDR1 SGHRS and CDR2 YFSETQ. V dropped 0 bases and J dropped 2 bases, with 8 bases sitting between them. This CDR3 has 14 residues. Filled out from reference TRBV5-1 and TRBJ1-1, the complete variable domain reads KAGVTQTPRYLIKTRGQQVTLSCSPISGHRSVSWYQQTPGQGLQFLFEYFSETQRNKGNFPGRFSGRQFSNSRSEMNVSTLELGDSALYLCASSLGDSNTEAFFGQGTRLTVV.

The rearrangement joins TRBV4-1 to TRBJ1-6; D is unclear. Germline V gene sequence: CDR1 MGHRA, CDR2 YSYEKL. This CDR3 comprises 15 residues. V was shortened by 1 base and J by 4 bases, with 8 bases between the two germline ends. CDR3 sequence (DNA): TGCGCCAGCAGCCAAGCCGGACGGTATAATTCACCCCTCCACTTT. Translating it yields CASSQAGRYNSPLHF.

This clonotype was picked up many times. The CDR3 nucleotides are TGCAGCGCCTCGGGCGGGATTCTACGCGAGCAGTACTTC. Encoded protein: CSASGGILREQYF. The chain uses TRBV29-1 and TRBJ2-7, with a tentative D call TRBD2 (6 bases). The germline CDR1 and CDR2 sequences are SQVTM and ANQGSEA. The length of the CDR3 is 13 residues. V was cut by 7 bases and J by 6 bases, with 19 bases left in between.

This sequence joins TRBV12-3 or TRBV12-4 and TRBJ1-1; D ambiguous. The CDR3 totals 14 residues. Trimming stripped 6 bases from V and 0 bases from J, with 11 bases between. CDR3: CASRPPGVNTEAFF. CDR3 coding DNA: TGTGCCAGCAGGCCCCCGGGCGTGAACACTGAAGCTTTCTTT.

The chain combines TRBV30 with TRBJ2-3; 8 bases map to TRBD2. The CDR3 is 14 residues long. Trimming at V came to 3 bases and at J to 6 bases, leaving 8 bases not matched to a gene. The germline gives CDR1 GTSNPN, CDR2 SVGIG (reference sequence). CDR3 loop: CAWSTQRETDTQYF. CDR3 sequence (DNA): TGTGCCTGGAGCACCCAGCGGGAGACGGATACGCAGTATTTT.

This rearrangement joins TRBV6-5 to TRBJ2-5, with a tentative D call TRBD2 (6 bases). V shed 1 base and J shed 5 bases, with 11 bases lying between them. The germline CDR1 and CDR2 sequences are MNHEY and SVGAGI. The CDR3 loop spans 14 amino acids. CDR3 sequence: CASSYLTGEETQYF. The CDR3, as DNA: TGTGCCAGCAGTTACTTAACGGGAGAGGAGACCCAGTACTTC.

The CDR3 reads CSAKIRDSTNYGYTF. The CDR3 nucleotides are TGCAGTGCTAAGATTCGGGACAGCACTAACTATGGCTACACCTTC. V usage is TRBV20-1 and J usage is TRBJ1-2, with 7 nucleotides matching TRBD1. CDR3 length: 15 amino acids. Looked up from germline, CDR1 is DFQATT and CDR2 is SNEGSKA (reference sequence). Trimming removed 4 bases from V and 0 bases from J; junction bases left unmatched: 8.

This clonotype showed up just a few times. The CDR3 loop is CASSTAGGDNEQFF. CDR3 nucleotide sequence: TGTGCCAGCTCTACAGCGGGAGGAGACAATGAGCAGTTCTTC. The genes are TRBV16 and TRBJ2-1; 9 bases are a match to TRBD2. The junction had 7 bases not matched to a gene; V was cut back by 8 bases and J by 5 bases. The CDR3 is 14 residues long. Germline-derived CDR1 and CDR2 are KGHSY and FQNENV.

The chain links TRBV5-1 to TRBJ2-1; 9 bases align to TRBD2. The germline gives CDR1 SGHRS, CDR2 YFSETQ. The CDR3 has 15 residues. With V trimmed by 9 bases and J by 2 bases, 9 bases remained unmatched. The CDR3 nucleotides are TGCGCCACCTCCCTCCTAGCGGGACCCTACAATGAGCAGTTCTTC. Translated: CATSLLAGPYNEQFF.

In the case of this clonotype: The junction differs from germline at one of its ends, possibly a read error. V is TRBV7-7 and J is TRBJ2-1, with 8 nucleotides matching TRBD2. CDR1 and CDR2 from the germline V gene are SSHAT and FNYEAQ (reference sequence). This CDR3 spans 17 amino acids. The CDR3 sequence is CASSKLAEPSSYNEQFF. The CDR3 region has the DNA TGTGCTAGCAGCAAACTAGCGGAGCCGAGCTCCTACAATGAGCAGTTCTTC.

This clonotype was detected only a few times. The chain joins TRBV24-1 to TRBJ2-1; D unclear. The CDR3 runs to 13 residues. V gave up 3 bases and J gave up 9 bases, with 11 bases separating them. Germline CDR1 is KGHDR and CDR2 is SFDVKD. This CDR3 reads CATSDRANSEQFF. Here the CDR3 DNA reads TGTGCCACCAGTGATAGAGCGAACAGTGAGCAGTTCTTC.

This chain links TRBV13 with TRBJ2-7, with TRBD1 as a possible D gene (5 bases). Germline V CDR1 and CDR2: PRHDT, FYEKMQ (reference sequence). The CDR3 runs to 14 residues. With 1 base removed from V and 10 bases from J, the gap between germline ends came to 17 bases. The CDR3 reads CASSLEGWQAEQYF. The DNA for the CDR3 is TGTGCCAGCAGCTTAGAGGGGTGGCAGGCCGAACAGTACTTC.

CDR3 nucleotide sequence: TGTGCCAGCAAGGGAGGCCCCGGGCGGTACGAGCAGTACTTC. Protein product: CASKGGPGRYEQYF. The rearrangement links TRBV6-1 to TRBJ2-7, with D tentatively TRBD2 (6 bases). Trimming took 7 bases from V and 4 from J, leaving 17 bases between them. Germline lookup yields CDR1 MNHNS and CDR2 SASEGT. There are 14 residues in the CDR3.

This clonotype was picked up a small number of times. V is TRBV7-9 and J is TRBJ1-2, with a weak D call TRBD1 (5 bases). CDR1 is SEHNR and CDR2 is FQNEAQ in the germline V gene (reference sequence). This CDR3 comprises 14 residues. Trimming removed 1 base at V and 2 bases at J, with 8 bases between. Here the CDR3 reads CASSLGQMNYGYTF. In DNA, the CDR3 is TGTGCCAGCAGCTTAGGACAGATGAACTATGGCTACACCTTC.

The CDR3 DNA follows: TGTGCCACCAGAGAGCTACCGAACACTGAAGCTTTCTTT. Residues: CATRELPNTEAFF. V gene TRBV24-1 combines with J gene TRBJ1-1; the D is unclear. Deletions cut 7 bases from V and 1 base from J, with 9 bases between. This CDR3 has 13 amino acids. Looked up from germline, CDR1 is KGHDR and CDR2 is SFDVKD.

The V call is TRBV4-2, the J call TRBJ2-3, with 8 bases identical to TRBD2. After removal of 1 base from V and 4 bases from J, the junction contained 1 base not matched to a gene. Per germline, CDR1 LGHNA and CDR2 YNFKEQ. The CDR3 runs 14 residues. CDR3 region: CASSQAGGADTQYF. The CDR3, as DNA: TGTGCCAGCAGCCAAGCGGGAGGGGCAGATACGCAGTATTTT.